The 28 T cell receptor beta chains in this list originate from one sample, sequenced in a study of T cell responses to AZD1222 COVID-19 vaccine. Some clones are missing from TCRdb's copy, which holds only in-frame ones; the method was immunoSEQ multiplex PCR. This table holds around 110,000 clones, roughly 85% found once. This sample comprised peripheral blood, obtained on day 0 of MenACWY control vaccination. These receptors were obtained from an adult in good health.

The V and J genes are TRBV11-2 and TRBJ2-7; D may correspond to TRBD1 or TRBD2 (6 bases each). The CDR3 consists of 14 residues. The germline CDR1 and CDR2 sequences are SGHAT and FQNNGV. Trimming cost V 7 bases and J 6 bases, with 19 bases left between them. The CDR3 reads CASTIGGGTIEQYF. The CDR3 nucleotides read TGTGCCAGCACCATCGGAGGGGGAACTATCGAGCAGTACTTC.

The table lists this clone with a few counts. V is TRBV6-2 or TRBV6-3 and J is TRBJ1-2; possible D gene TRBD1, 6 bases. Looked up from germline, CDR1 is MNHEY and CDR2 is SVGEGT. The V gene lost 5 bases and the J gene lost 4 bases, with 14 bases spanning the gap. This CDR3 spans 14 amino acids. The CDR3 is CASSPDSGFYGYTF. The CDR3 coding sequence is TGTGCCAGCAGTCCGGACAGTGGCTTCTATGGCTACACCTTC.

V gene TRBV24-1 combines with J gene TRBJ1-1; TRBD1 matches 12 bases. V gave up 5 bases and J gave up 6 bases; unmatched junction bases: 6. CDR3 length equals 15 residues. Germline V gene lookup returns CDR1 KGHDR and CDR2 SFDVKD. This CDR3 is CATSAKGTGGSEAFF. The DNA for the CDR3 is TGTGCCACCAGTGCCAAGGGGACAGGGGGCTCTGAAGCTTTCTTT.

This clone was observed a handful of times. The rearrangement joins TRBV15 to TRBJ1-5, with a possible D match to TRBD1 (6 bases). The CDR3 is 17 residues long. Germline V gene lookup returns CDR1 LNHNV and CDR2 YYDKDF (reference sequence). The germline V and J ends were trimmed by 3 bases and 2 bases, with 17 bases remaining between them. The DNA of the CDR3 is TGTGCCACCAGCAGTGGCTCGACAGGTCGGGGCAATCAGCCCCAGCATTTT. As protein: CATSSGSTGRGNQPQHF.

The chain recombines TRBV11-2 with TRBJ2-7; 7 bases align to TRBD1. The V gene's germline CDR1 is SGHAT and CDR2 FQNNGV. This CDR3 is built from 14 residues. The ends lost 5 bases at V and 0 bases at J; junction bases unmatched: 4. The CDR3 coding sequence is TGTGCCAGCAGCGTCGACAGGGACTCCTACGAGCAGTACTTC. Translated: CASSVDRDSYEQYF. Supplemented by reference TRBV11-2 and TRBJ2-7, the full variable domain reads EAGVAQSPRYKIIEKRQSVAFWCNPISGHATLYWYQQILGQGPKLLIQFQNNGVVDDSQLPKDRFSAERLKGVDSTLKIQPAKLEDSAVYLCASSVDRDSYEQYFGPGTRLTVT.

The genes are TRBV11-3 and TRBJ2-7; D is possibly TRBD1 (6 bases). The CDR3 totals 13 residues. Per the germline V gene, CDR1 is SGHNT and CDR2 is YENEEA. Deletions cut 2 bases from V and 7 bases from J, with 12 bases between. CDR3 in DNA: TGTGCCAGCAGCTTAATAACAGGGCGGGAGCAGTACTTC. The encoded protein is CASSLITGREQYF.

The V gene is TRBV7-9, the J gene TRBJ2-7; tentative D call: TRBD1 (6 bases). CDR3 length: 12 amino acids. Trimming took 5 bases from V and 5 from J, leaving 10 bases between them. From germline, CDR1 is SEHNR and CDR2 FQNEAQ (reference sequence). The CDR3 coding sequence is TGTGCCAGCAGCGTTTCAGGGGACGAGCAGTACTTC. It translates to CASSVSGDEQYF.

The gene calls are TRBV7-2 and TRBJ1-6; 9 bases are shared with TRBD1. Germline assignment: CDR1 SGHTA and CDR2 FQGNSA. V lost 5 bases and J lost 9; bases outside the gene matches: 8. The CDR3 sequence is 15 residues long. CDR3 in DNA: TGTGCCAGCAGCCCAACAGGGGGCGCGGGTTCACCCCTCCACTTT. Protein product: CASSPTGGAGSPLHF.

The chain is built from TRBV7-9 and TRBJ2-2, with TRBD1 as a possible D gene (6 bases). Between the trimmed V and J ends, which lost 5 bases and 3 bases, there was a span of 13 bases. The V gene's germline CDR1 is SEHNR and CDR2 FQNEAQ (reference sequence). This CDR3 has 15 residues. CDR3 region: CASSPWDMYTGELFF. CDR3 nucleotide sequence: TGTGCCAGCAGCCCCTGGGACATGTACACCGGGGAGCTGTTTTTT.

The CDR3 DNA reads TGTGCCAGCAGTTACCCGCCCGATCAGCCCCAGCATTTT. Its protein is CASSYPPDQPQHF. J is TRBJ1-5 and V is TRBV6-6; D remains ambiguous. The CDR3 is 13 amino acids. Germline CDR1 MNHNY, CDR2 SVGAGI (reference sequence). Trimming removed 2 bases at V and 5 bases at J, with 7 bases between.

This chain uses TRBV2 with TRBJ1-5; no reliable D call. In germline, CDR1 is SNHLY, CDR2 FYNNEI. This CDR3 contains 13 residues. The V end lost 0 bases, the J end lost 11 bases, and 11 bases lay between the germline ends. As DNA, the CDR3 is TGTGCCAGCAGTGAAGCGCCGGGTGGGGCCCAGCATTTT. This sequence encodes CASSEAPGGAQHF.

This chain uses TRBV2 with TRBJ2-7; 7 bases map to TRBD2. This CDR3 contains 13 residues. V lost 8 bases, J lost 7 bases, and 11 bases stayed unmatched. The V gene's germline CDR1 is SNHLY and CDR2 FYNNEI. CDR3 sequence: CASVEGGALEQYF. Here the CDR3 DNA reads TGTGCCAGCGTGGAGGGAGGGGCCCTTGAGCAGTACTTC.

The chain couples TRBV11-2 to TRBJ2-3, with 11 bases identical to TRBD2. Trimming cost V 3 bases and J 14 bases; bases outside gene matches: 16. The germline gives CDR1 SGHAT, CDR2 FQNNGV. The CDR3 consists of 16 residues. This chain's CDR3 is CASSLGYTSGGPNLYF. The CDR3 region has the DNA TGTGCCAGCAGCTTGGGATATACTAGCGGGGGACCCAACCTGTATTTT.

This chain uses TRBV7-3 with TRBJ2-1, with 10 bases fitting TRBD1. Trimming cost V 5 bases and J 1 base; bases outside gene matches: 2. CDR3 length equals 15 residues. Germline assignment: CDR1 SGHTA and CDR2 FQGTGA. CDR3 DNA: TGTGCCAGCAGCCAGGACAGGGGGTCCTACAATGAGCAGTTCTTC. Its protein is CASSQDRGSYNEQFF.

The J gene is TRBJ2-6, the V gene TRBV28; D not certain. Trimming stripped 4 bases from V and 2 bases from J, with 12 bases between. Germline V gene sequence: CDR1 MDHEN, CDR2 SYDVKM. The CDR3 sequence is 16 residues long. The CDR3 DNA is TGTGCCAGCAGTTCCGTGAGAGAGACTGGGGCCAACGTCCTGACTTTC. It codes for CASSSVRETGANVLTF.

This chain joins TRBV28 and TRBJ2-3; 10 bases are shared with TRBD2. The CDR3 contains 15 residues. CDR1 and CDR2 (germline): MDHEN, SYDVKM. V lost 7 bases and J lost 4; bases outside the gene matches: 8. CDR3 bases: TGTGCCAGCATGCCGAGCGGGGGGGCTGCAGATACGCAGTATTTT. It is translated as CASMPSGGAADTQYF.

Written as DNA, the CDR3 is TGTGCCAGCAGCCGGGGACAGGGAACTTCTAGCAATCAGCCCCAGCATTTT. Its translation: CASSRGQGTSSNQPQHF. This sequence joins TRBV7-9 and TRBJ1-5; 9 nucleotides match TRBD1. This CDR3 region has 17 residues. With 5 bases clipped from V and 0 bases from J, the junction kept 8 bases outside the gene matches. Per germline, CDR1 SEHNR and CDR2 FQNEAQ (reference sequence).

The genes are TRBV2 and TRBJ1-3, with unresolved D. This CDR3 spans 14 amino acids. Germline lookup yields CDR1 SNHLY and CDR2 FYNNEI. V was cut by 3 bases and J by 6 bases, with 12 bases left in between. The CDR3 spells CASSDDGRINTIYF. The CDR3 DNA reads TGTGCCAGCAGTGATGACGGCAGAATAAACACCATATATTTT.

The J gene is TRBJ1-5, the V gene TRBV12-3 or TRBV12-4; D ambiguous. The CDR3 is 13 residues long. Trimming cost V 1 base and J 1 base, with 2 bases left between them. Here the CDR3 reads CASSLESNQPQHF. In DNA, the CDR3 is TGTGCCAGCAGTTTAGAGAGCAATCAGCCCCAGCATTTT.

This clone was seen once. The chain has TRBV3-1 (or the pseudogene TRBV3-2) and TRBJ2-1, with TRBD2 matching 8 bases. The CDR3 covers 12 residues. With V trimmed by 1 base and J by 13 bases, 3 bases remained unmatched. Germline V gene data show CDR1 as LGHDT and CDR2 as YNNKEL (reference sequence). CDR3 DNA sequence: TGTGCCAGCAGCCAAGGGCGGGGGGTCCAGTTCTTC. Its protein product is CASSQGRGVQFF.

This clone showed up just a few times. The CDR3 loop is CASRPPVAGEKLFF. The CDR3 DNA follows: TGTGCCAGCAGGCCGCCGGTGGCAGGAGAAAAACTGTTTTTT. The rearrangement joins TRBV28 to TRBJ1-4; no definite D call. This CDR3 region has 14 residues. Trimming removed 6 bases at V and 8 bases at J, with 16 bases between. Looked up from germline, CDR1 is MDHEN and CDR2 is SYDVKM. Full variable domain (outside the CDR3, taken from reference TRBV28 and TRBJ1-4): DVKVTQSSRYLVKRTGEKVFLECVQDMDHENMFWYRQDPGLGLRLIYFSYDVKMKEKGDIPEGYSVSREKKERFSLILESASTNQTSMYLCASRPPVAGEKLFFGSGTQLSVL.

V usage is TRBV18 and J usage is TRBJ1-4; 11 bases fit TRBD1. The CDR3 has 14 residues. The V gene end was trimmed by 3 bases and the J gene end by 8 bases; junction bases not matched to a gene: 2. The V gene's germline CDR1 is KGHSH and CDR2 LQKENI. CDR3 amino acids: CASSPGTGGEKLFF. Here the CDR3 DNA reads TGTGCCAGCTCACCGGGGACAGGGGGAGAAAAACTGTTTTTT. The whole variable domain, filled in from reference TRBV18 and TRBJ1-4, reads NAGVMQNPRHLVRRRGQEARLRCSPMKGHSHVYWYRQLPEEGLKFMVYLQKENIIDESGMPKERFSAEFPKEGPSILRIQQVVRGDSAAYFCASSPGTGGEKLFFGSGTQLSVL.

The chain combines TRBV4-2 with TRBJ1-6; 8 nucleotides line up with TRBD1. This CDR3 is 19 amino acids long. From germline, CDR1 is LGHNA and CDR2 YNFKEQ. V lost 1 base, J lost 9 bases, and 17 bases stayed unmatched. For the CDR3, the DNA is TGTGCCAGCAGCCAAGTAGGTGGTCAGGGGGCGCTTTTTGGTTCACCCCTCCACTTT. It encodes CASSQVGGQGALFGSPLHF.

The chain is built from TRBV3-1 (or the pseudogene TRBV3-2) and TRBJ2-3, with 7 bases aligning to TRBD2. Germline CDR1 reads LGHDT; CDR2 reads YNNKEL (reference sequence). The junction had 11 bases not matched to a gene; V was cut back by 0 bases and J by 5 bases. This CDR3 has 17 amino acids. The CDR3 reads CASSQEETGGDGDTQYF. In nucleotides, the CDR3 is TGTGCCAGCAGCCAAGAAGAGACGGGGGGAGATGGAGATACGCAGTATTTT.

The chain has TRBV28 and TRBJ2-7; unclear D gene. V lost 5 bases and J lost 11, with 19 bases in between. The CDR3 totals 13 residues. Germline V lookup: CDR1 MDHEN, CDR2 SYDVKM. The CDR3 coding sequence is TGTGCCAGCAGTCGATTGGGGTACCGCCAGGAGTACTTC. Translating gives CASSRLGYRQEYF.

This clone has only one observation. This chain connects TRBV7-2 to TRBJ2-1; D may correspond to TRBD1 or TRBD2 (6 bases each). In germline, CDR1 is SGHTA, CDR2 FQGNSA. Trimming left V 3 bases short and J 9 bases short, with 21 bases between. This CDR3 is built from 16 residues. DNA of the CDR3: TGTGCCAGCAGCTTTCTACCGGGACAAGGAGGGAGTGAGCAGTTCTTC. Protein: CASSFLPGQGGSEQFF.

This chain joins TRBV7-2 and TRBJ2-5; D unclear. V lost 0 bases and J 1 base, leaving 6 bases between the germline ends. The CDR3 loop spans 14 amino acids. Per the germline V gene, CDR1 is SGHTA and CDR2 is FQGNSA. The CDR3 is CASSLAAIQETQYF. DNA of the CDR3: TGTGCCAGCAGCTTAGCTGCTATCCAAGAGACCCAGTACTTC. The entire variable domain, with the rest obtained from reference TRBV7-2 and TRBJ2-5, is as follows: GAGVSQSPSNKVTEKGKDVELRCDPISGHTALYWYRQSLGQGLEFLIYFQGNSAPDKSGLPSDRFSAERTGGSVSTLTIQRTQQEDSAVYLCASSLAAIQETQYFGPGTRLLVL.

The chain joins TRBV5-1 to TRBJ1-4; possible D gene TRBD1, 6 bases. Germline CDR1 SGHRS, CDR2 YFSETQ. The CDR3 is 16 amino acids. With 4 bases removed from V and 6 bases from J, the gap between germline ends came to 19 bases. CDR3 loop: CASSPGRGPVDEKLFF. CDR3 coding DNA: TGCGCCAGCAGCCCGGGTCGGGGGCCGGTGGATGAAAAACTGTTTTTT.